This paragraph reports one TCR beta chain. The CDR3 contains 16 residues. Germline CDR1 reads SGHNT; CDR2 reads YYREEE (reference sequence). Deletions cut 0 bases from V and 1 base from J, with 8 bases between. This sample was taken from a study of T cells in Graves' hyperthyroidism and ophthalmopathy. Authors of the study amplified TCR beta CDR3 regions from RNA transcripts. A first-round RT-PCR of the TCR CDR3 used the HTBI primer set. One entry per CDR3 protein, called by TCRdb with MiXCR from the multiplex PCR reads. The table lists over 700,000 distinct CDR3 sequences, roughly 37% of them singletons.

The rearrangement uses TRBV5-4 and TRBJ2-6; D is uncertain. This receptor was taken from a man between 18 and 29 years old with Graves' hyperthyroidism. The material sequenced was blood. This chain's CDR3 is CASSLDWVSGANVLTF. In DNA, the CDR3 is TGTGCCAGCAGCTTGGATTGGGTGTCTGGGGCCAACGTCCTGACTTTC.